The T cell receptor (beta chain) under discussion was sequenced for a study of control samples from healthy donors and cancer patients. TCRdb's table, derived via immunoSEQ multiplex PCR, lists solely in-frame clones and lacks some. The sample has around 120,000 clones, approximately 89% seen once. This clone appeared a single time. This clonotype was sampled from a man aged 55 to 70 in good health. What was sequenced was blood.

The CDR3 here is CASSYGQIYGYTF. CDR3 DNA: TGTGCCAGCAGTTATGGACAGATCTATGGCTACACCTTC. The chain employs TRBV12-3 or TRBV12-4 and TRBJ1-2, with a tentative D call TRBD1 (6 bases). V dropped 4 bases and J dropped 4 bases, with 10 bases sitting between them. The CDR3 spans 13 residues.